This is a list of T cell receptor beta chains from one sample in a study of blood T cell repertoires in COVID-19. TCRdb's table, derived via immunoSEQ multiplex PCR, lists solely in-frame clones and lacks some. The sample holds 200,000 to 250,000 clones, around 87% seen once. The sample was PBMCs or T cells enriched from blood (not recorded which). These receptors came from a man aged 25 to 45 in a cohort exposed to, infected with or recovered from COVID-19 (not recorded which). CDR3s include the opening cysteine and the closing phenylalanine or tryptophan. A D gene is named only where the DNA matches it firmly. Size is omitted from some rows. Given values are once, few, many or a class for expanded clones.

>NA|TRBJ1-1|few|TRBV7-7
CASSSIQSARDKPEGGTEAFF
TGTGCTAGCAGCTCAATTCAGTCCGCCCGGGACAAACCTGAAGGAGGCACTGAAGCTTTCTTT
>NA|TRBJ2-5|NA|TRBV28
CASSVPAVGTQYF
TGTGCCAGCAGTGTCCCGGCGGTCGGGACCCAGTACTTC
>TRBD2|TRBJ2-1|NA|TRBV14
CASSQGLARTHEQFF
TGTGCCAGCAGCCAAGGACTAGCGAGAACCCATGAGCAGTTCTTC
>TRBD1|TRBJ2-1|once|TRBV27
CASSFRGPSSYNEQFF
TGTGCCAGCAGTTTCAGGGGGCCCAGCTCCTACAATGAGCAGTTCTTC
>TRBD1|TRBJ1-2|NA|TRBV5-6
CASRRGSQGASGYTF
TGTGCCAGCAGGCGCGGATCACAGGGGGCGAGTGGCTACACCTTC
>NA|TRBJ2-7|NA|TRBV19
CASSMGGYEQYF
TGTGCCAGTAGTATGGGGGGTTACGAGCAGTACTTC
>NA|TRBJ2-4|NA|TRBV2
CASSEAPGVTKNIQYF
TGTGCCAGCAGTGAAGCGCCGGGGGTTACCAAAAACATTCAGTACTTC
>TRBD2|TRBJ2-6|NA|TRBV3-1/TRBV3-2
CASSVILAGVGGANVLTF
TGTGCCAGCAGCGTTATCTTAGCGGGAGTGGGAGGGGCCAACGTCCTGACTTTC
>TRBD1|TRBJ1-6|once|TRBV28
CASRGTVYNSPLHF
TGTGCCAGCCGAGGGACAGTTTATAATTCACCCCTCCACTTT
>NA|TRBJ1-2|NA|TRBV9
CASSASTGGAPNYGYTF
TGTGCCAGCAGCGCCTCAACAGGTGGGGCCCCGAACTATGGCTACACCTTC
>NA|TRBJ2-1|NA|TRBV7-9
CASSLERGYNEQFF
TGTGCCAGCAGCTTAGAAAGGGGCTACAATGAGCAGTTCTTC
>NA|TRBJ2-3|NA|TRBV4-2
CASSQGTGEADTQYF
TGTGCCAGCAGCCAAGGGACGGGAGAGGCAGATACGCAGTATTTT
>NA|TRBJ2-1|NA|TRBV2
CASSRTELNEQFF
TGTGCCAGCAGTCGAACAGAGCTCAATGAGCAGTTCTTC
>NA|TRBJ1-2|once|TRBV11-2
CASSFGRESSGYTF
TGTGCCAGCAGCTTTGGGCGGGAGTCTAGCGGCTACACCTTC
>NA|TRBJ1-2|once|TRBV5-1
CASSSTGANYGYTF
TGCGCCAGCAGCTCGACGGGAGCTAACTATGGCTACACCTTC
>NA|TRBJ1-1|NA|TRBV20-1
CSASNTEAFF
TGCAGTGCCTCGAACACTGAAGCTTTCTTT
>TRBD1|TRBJ1-2|NA|TRBV5-5
CASSQGQGRFYGYTF
TGTGCCAGCAGCCAGGGACAGGGGAGGTTCTATGGCTACACCTTC
>TRBD2|TRBJ2-7|NA|TRBV7-8
CASSLGLAGGSYEQYF
TGTGCCAGCAGCTTAGGACTAGCGGGAGGATCCTACGAGCAGTACTTC
>TRBD1|TRBJ2-6|NA|TRBV6-1
CASSDLTRQGLLSGANVLTF
TGTGCCAGCAGTGACCTAACTAGACAGGGGCTTCTCTCTGGGGCCAACGTCCTGACTTTC
>TRBD1|TRBJ1-1|NA|TRBV7-3
CASSLTGGGTEAFF
TGTGCCAGCAGCTTGACAGGGGGTGGAACTGAAGCTTTCTTT
>NA|TRBJ2-7|NA|TRBV27
CASSFGQIPYEQYF
TGTGCCAGCAGTTTTGGACAAATTCCCTACGAGCAGTACTTC
>NA|TRBJ2-2|NA|TRBV13
CASSWGAGELFF
TGTGCCAGCAGCTGGGGGGCCGGGGAGCTGTTTTTT
>NA|TRBJ2-5|NA|TRBV5-5
CASRSTPGYRETQYF
TGTGCCAGCAGATCTACCCCAGGGTACCGGGAGACCCAGTACTTC
>NA|TRBJ1-3|NA|TRBV19
CASRDSRVGNTIYF
TGTGCCAGTAGGGACAGCCGCGTTGGAAACACCATATATTTT
>TRBD2|TRBJ2-7|NA|TRBV13
CASSFLTSGRAESYEQYF
TGTGCCAGCAGCTTCCTGACTAGCGGGAGGGCCGAATCCTACGAGCAGTACTTC
>TRBD2|TRBJ2-2|NA|TRBV18
CASSGTSGSSGELFF
TGTGCCAGCTCGGGGACTAGCGGGAGTTCCGGGGAGCTGTTTTTT
>NA|TRBJ1-6|NA|TRBV14
CASSQDRAPPLHF
TGTGCCAGCAGCCAAGACAGGGCTCCACCCCTCCACTTT
>TRBD2|TRBJ2-3|NA|TRBV11-2
CASSLRLAGAADTQYF
TGTGCCAGCAGCTTGCGTCTAGCGGGAGCGGCAGATACGCAGTATTTT
>NA|TRBJ1-5|NA|TRBV6-5
CASSYDRNQPQHF
TGTGCCAGCAGTTACGACAGAAATCAGCCCCAGCATTTT
>NA|TRBJ2-5|once|TRBV19
CASSIRRETQYF
TGTGCCAGTAGTATCCGGCGGGAGACCCAGTACTTC
>NA|TRBJ1-2|NA|TRBV12-2
CASRSRTGGYTF
TGTGCAAGTCGCTCCCGGACAGGCGGCTACACCTTC
>NA|TRBJ2-7|NA|TRBV27
CASSLGPGGEQYF
TGTGCCAGCAGTTTAGGTCCTGGAGGAGAGCAGTACTTC
>TRBD2|TRBJ2-7|NA|TRBV28
CASSLRGGRLHEQYF
TGTGCCAGCAGTTTACGTGGCGGGAGACTCCACGAGCAGTACTTC
>NA|TRBJ2-1|once|TRBV24-1
CATNGVGYNEQFF
TGTGCCACCAACGGAGTCGGGTACAATGAGCAGTTCTTC
>TRBD2|TRBJ2-7|NA|TRBV27
CASSSRGTSGGNEQYF
TGTGCCAGCAGTTCTCGAGGGACTAGCGGAGGAAACGAGCAGTACTTC
>NA|TRBJ2-7|many|TRBV6-5
CASSYTGTGTYEQYF
TGTGCCAGCAGTTACACCGGGACTGGGACCTACGAGCAGTACTTC
>TRBD1|TRBJ1-2|once|TRBV5-1
CASSLGTGQDYGYTF
TGCGCCAGCAGCTTGGGGACAGGGCAGGACTATGGCTACACCTTC
>TRBD1|TRBJ2-2|NA|TRBV4-2
CASSPDRASGELFF
TGTGCCAGCAGCCCTGACAGGGCGAGCGGGGAGCTGTTTTTT
>NA|TRBJ1-5|few|TRBV28
CASRLGQSHQPQHF
TGTGCCAGCAGACTCGGACAGAGCCATCAGCCCCAGCATTTT
>TRBD1|TRBJ1-4|medium-sized|TRBV5-6
CASSLGDRGGGEKLFF
TGTGCCAGCAGCTTGGGAGACAGGGGAGGAGGTGAAAAACTGTTTTTT
>NA|TRBJ2-7|NA|TRBV5-1
CASSLGSGLSYEQYF
TGCGCCAGCAGCTTAGGTAGCGGACTATCCTACGAGCAGTACTTC
>TRBD1|TRBJ2-5|NA|TRBV5-1
CASSSGTAQETQYF
TGCGCCAGCAGCTCCGGGACAGCCCAAGAGACCCAGTACTTC
>TRBD1|TRBJ2-7|NA|TRBV18
CASSSGQGIYEQYF
TGTGCCAGCTCCTCGGGACAGGGGATCTACGAGCAGTACTTC
>NA|TRBJ2-1|NA|TRBV6-4
CASSDTAGLFGEQFF
TGTGCCAGCAGTGACACGGCGGGTCTGTTTGGTGAGCAGTTCTTC
>TRBD2|TRBJ2-1|NA|TRBV5-1
CASSPSGTSYNEQFF
TGCGCCAGCAGCCCTAGCGGGACGTCCTACAATGAGCAGTTCTTC
>TRBD2|TRBJ2-1|NA|TRBV4-2
CASSREDGLGGDEQFF
TGTGCCAGCAGCCGGGAAGACGGACTAGGAGGCGATGAGCAGTTCTTC
>TRBD1|TRBJ2-2|NA|TRBV7-2
CASSFGDRGDPVPGELFF
TGTGCCAGCAGCTTCGGGGACAGGGGCGACCCGGTCCCCGGGGAGCTGTTTTTT